The present entry profiles one TCR beta chain with its context. This entry is derived from a study of T-cell reconstitution after alpha-beta-depleted transplantation in children. CDR3 size: 17 residues. Per germline, CDR1 SGHDN and CDR2 FVKESK. V gave up 3 bases and J gave up 3 bases, with 15 bases separating them. Unique molecular identifiers featured in how the TCRbeta library was prepared. MiXCR was run by TCRdb on the PCR reads, yielding one entry per CDR3 protein. The repertoire consists of 490,000 or so distinct CDR3 sequences, with about 11% occurring once and the leading ten covering just over 2%.

This receptor was obtained from a child aged 2-15 years with inherited bone marrow failure, due to receive a stem cell transplant. This sample comprised PBMCs, obtained before TCRalphabeta/CD19-depleted stem cell transplant. The chain employs TRBV14 and TRBJ1-6, with D maybe TRBD1 (5 bases). DNA of the CDR3: TGTGCCAGCAGCCATGCATCCGGGACCAACTATAATTCACCCCTCCACTTT. It encodes CASSHASGTNYNSPLHF.